Each of the 30 T cell receptor beta chains below was sequenced from the same sample in a study of graft-versus-host responses after intestinal transplantation. Responders that carried the CFSE label, about 200,000 of them, were plated with about 200,000 irradiated, violet-dye-labeled stimulator cells. Sequenced by immunoSEQ multiplex PCR; TCRdb stores in-frame clones only, minus some. Among approximately 20,000 clones, 40% to 45% were seen once, and the ten largest hold 1.6%. Material: alloreactive CD8+ T cells from a mixed lymphocyte reaction culture, obtained before intestinal transplant. Regarding subset: CFSE-low proliferating T cells sorted from approximately 6-day pre-transplant mixed lymphocyte reaction (GvH or HvG direction). The receptors stem from a human patient who received an intestinal transplant.

This clone was recorded a few times. J is TRBJ1-3 and V is TRBV27, with D unresolved. This CDR3 is 12 amino acids long. Trimming left V 10 bases short and J 0 bases short, with 7 bases between. The germline gives CDR1 MNHEY, CDR2 SMNVEV (reference sequence). The CDR3 DNA follows: TGTGCCACCGACACCTCTGGAAACACCATATATTTT. As protein: CATDTSGNTIYF.

This chain connects TRBV2 to TRBJ2-3; 9 positions agree with TRBD2. The germline V gene has CDR1 SNHLY and CDR2 FYNNEI. The CDR3 loop spans 15 amino acids. The V and J ends lost 7 bases and 6 bases, in that order; junction bases with no gene match: 11. CDR3 sequence reads: CASNTRTSEFDTQYF. CDR3 nucleotide sequence: TGTGCCAGCAATACCCGGACTAGCGAGTTTGATACGCAGTATTTT.

This chain connects TRBV11-3 to TRBJ2-2; D possibly corresponds to TRBD1 (5 bases). The V gene lost 4 bases and the J gene lost 5 bases, with 8 bases spanning the gap. The germline V gene has CDR1 SGHNT and CDR2 YENEEA. The CDR3 loop spans 13 amino acids. This CDR3 is CASSSRGTGELFF. DNA for the CDR3: TGTGCCAGCAGCTCTAGGGGTACCGGGGAGCTGTTTTTT.

This clone was recorded a few times. V gene TRBV10-3 combines with J gene TRBJ2-7; 8 positions match TRBD1. CDR3 size: 14 residues. J lost 3 bases, V lost 6 bases, and 7 bases had no gene match. From germline, CDR1 is ENHRY and CDR2 SYGVKD. The CDR3 loop is CAISLLQGVYEQYF. The CDR3 DNA follows: TGTGCCATCAGCCTTCTACAGGGGGTCTACGAGCAGTACTTC.

V and J are TRBV5-1 and TRBJ2-1; TRBD2 aligns across 13 bases. The CDR3 spans 19 residues. The V gene's germline CDR1 is SGHRS and CDR2 YFSETQ. V shed 7 bases and J 4 bases; nucleotides not matched to a gene: 17. CDR3 in amino acids: CASQLGLAGTVFRYNEQFF. CDR3 in DNA: TGCGCCAGCCAACTGGGACTAGCGGGAACCGTGTTCCGGTACAATGAGCAGTTCTTC.

The chain combines TRBV19 with TRBJ2-7; TRBD2 agrees at 11 bases. The length of the CDR3 is 15 residues. V gave up 4 bases and J gave up 3 bases; unmatched junction bases: 5. Germline V gene lookup returns CDR1 LNHDA and CDR2 SQIVND (reference sequence). The CDR3 region is CASSNLGTSGYEQYF. DNA for the CDR3: TGTGCCAGTAGTAACCTCGGGACTAGCGGCTACGAGCAGTACTTC.

The rearrangement links TRBV4-1 to TRBJ1-4; 9 bases are shared with TRBD1. Losses at the gene ends were 4 bases for V and 6 bases for J; bases not matched to a gene: 9. Germline V gene sequence: CDR1 MGHRA, CDR2 YSYEKL. The CDR3 extends over 16 amino acids. DNA of the CDR3: TGCGCCAGCAGCCCCCAGCCTACAGGGGGCTATGAAAAACTGTTTTTT. This gives the protein CASSPQPTGGYEKLFF.

This clone was detected a few times. The V and J genes are TRBV2 and TRBJ2-1, with 10 positions matching TRBD2. The ends lost 1 base at V and 6 bases at J; junction bases unmatched: 3. CDR1 is SNHLY and CDR2 is FYNNEI in the germline V gene. This CDR3 spans 15 amino acids. For the CDR3, the DNA is TGTGCCAGCAGTGAAGAGAGACTAGCGGGCAATGAGCAGTTCTTC. Residues: CASSEERLAGNEQFF. Looking up the rest from reference TRBV2 and TRBJ2-1 gives the full variable domain: EPEVTQTPSHQVTQMGQEVILRCVPISNHLYFYWYRQILGQKVEFLVSFYNNEISEKSEIFDDQFSVERPDGSNFTLKIRSTKLEDSAMYFCASSEERLAGNEQFFGPGTRLTVL.

This rearrangement joins TRBV19 to TRBJ1-2, with D uncertain. The CDR3 extends over 12 amino acids. CDR1 and CDR2 from the germline V gene are LNHDA and SQIVND (reference sequence). The germline V and J ends were trimmed by 11 bases and 1 base, with 11 bases remaining between them. CDR3 protein: CAVRLDNYGYTF. The CDR3 DNA sequence: TGTGCCGTTCGGCTAGATAACTATGGCTACACCTTC.

The V gene is TRBV7-9, the J gene TRBJ2-1; D remains unclear. Germline V gene data show CDR1 as SEHNR and CDR2 as FQNEAQ (reference sequence). Trimming removed 2 bases at V and 10 bases at J, with 9 bases between. The CDR3 runs 12 residues. In nucleotides, the CDR3 is TGTGCCAGCAGCTTAAATAGTAAAGAGCAGTTCTTC. Amino acids: CASSLNSKEQFF. The variable domain in full, completed from reference TRBV7-9 and TRBJ2-1, reads DTGVSQNPRHKITKRGQNVTFRCDPISEHNRLYWYRQTLGQGPEFLTYFQNEAQLEKSRLLSDRFSAERPKGSFSTLEIQRTEQGDSAMYLCASSLNSKEQFFGPGTRLTVL.

In this sample, this clone turned up a few times. The CDR3 nucleotides read TGTGCCATCTTGGACAGGATTGGAAACACCATATATTTT. Translation gives CAILDRIGNTIYF. This rearrangement joins TRBV19 to TRBJ1-3, with TRBD1 identical over 7 bases. Germline CDR1 is LNHDA and CDR2 is SQIVND (reference sequence). The CDR3 totals 13 residues. The J segment lost 3 bases and the V segment lost 10 bases, leaving 6 bases of the junction unmatched.

This clone was detected only a few times. The rearrangement uses TRBV4-1 and TRBJ2-3, with D perhaps matching TRBD1 (5 bases). Trimming removed 4 bases from V and 5 bases from J, with 10 bases in between. CDR1 and CDR2 from the germline V gene are MGHRA and YSYEKL. The CDR3 extends over 13 amino acids. The CDR3 DNA reads TGCGCCAGCAGCCTCACCCAGGGAGATACGCAGTATTTT. Translating gives CASSLTQGDTQYF.

The chain recombines TRBV7-6 with TRBJ1-5; D is undetermined. The CDR3 contains 16 residues. CDR1 and CDR2 (germline): SGHVS, FNYEAQ. Between the trimmed V and J ends, which lost 1 base and 3 bases, there was a span of 13 bases. CDR3 coding DNA: TGTGCCAGCAGCTTAGATCCATGGGGATACAATCAGCCCCAGCATTTT. Protein product: CASSLDPWGYNQPQHF. Filled out from reference TRBV7-6 and TRBJ1-5, the complete variable domain reads GAGVSQSPRYKVTKRGQDVALRCDPISGHVSLYWYRQALGQGPEFLTYFNYEAQQDKSGLPNDRFSAERPEGSISTLTIQRTEQRDSAMYRCASSLDPWGYNQPQHFGDGTRLSIL.

This chain uses TRBV13 with TRBJ2-3; 7 bases are a match to TRBD2. Germline CDR1 PRHDT, CDR2 FYEKMQ (reference sequence). The CDR3 extends over 15 amino acids. V shed 5 bases, J shed 4 bases, and the junction held 9 bases outside the gene matches. The CDR3 spells CASSPLSGRADTQYF. The CDR3 nucleotides read TGTGCCAGCAGCCCCCTGAGTGGGAGGGCAGATACGCAGTATTTT.

The V gene is TRBV27, the J gene TRBJ2-2, with 10 bases that match TRBD1. The germline V gene has CDR1 MNHEY and CDR2 SMNVEV (reference sequence). The junction had 10 bases not matched to a gene; V was cut back by 8 bases and J by 4 bases. The CDR3 has 16 residues. The CDR3, as DNA: TGTGCCAGCTTCCTCCGGGACAGGGGCTTCACCGGGGAGCTGTTTTTT. Protein: CASFLRDRGFTGELFF.

The chain has TRBV2 and TRBJ2-1; D is perhaps TRBD2 (5 bases). The V and J ends lost 5 bases and 3 bases respectively, with 8 bases between them. Germline V gives CDR1 SNHLY, CDR2 FYNNEI. The CDR3 is 13 residues long. The CDR3 DNA reads as TGTGCCAGCAGTCTGGACTTCTACAATGAGCAGTTCTTC. Translated: CASSLDFYNEQFF.

V is TRBV9 and J is TRBJ2-7, with D perhaps TRBD1 (6 bases). The V end lost 0 bases, the J end lost 2 bases, and 9 bases lay between the germline ends. The length of the CDR3 is 14 residues. Germline CDR1 SGDLS, CDR2 YYNGEE. CDR3 region: CASSVGPGAYEQYF. The CDR3 DNA is TGTGCCAGCAGCGTAGGACCAGGGGCCTACGAGCAGTACTTC.

The chain joins TRBV6-4 to TRBJ2-3; a possible D gene is TRBD2 (7 bases). The CDR3 has 15 residues. Trimming removed 3 bases from V and 2 bases from J, with 12 bases in between. Germline assignment: CDR1 MRHNA and CDR2 SNTAGT. CDR3 protein: CASSEEAGATDTQYF. The CDR3 DNA reads as TGTGCCAGCAGTGAGGAGGCGGGGGCCACAGATACGCAGTATTTT.

This clone was recorded a few times. J is TRBJ2-5 and V is TRBV6-6; D possibly uses TRBD1 or TRBD2 (5 bases each). V was trimmed by 6 bases and J by 7 bases, leaving 18 bases between them. Germline CDR1 and CDR2: MNHNY and SVGAGI (reference sequence). The CDR3 is made up of 14 amino acids. CDR3 loop: CASSPGTAMGTQYF. Here the CDR3 DNA reads TGTGCCAGCAGCCCTGGGACCGCCATGGGGACCCAGTACTTC.

The rearrangement joins TRBV18 to TRBJ2-3; D is perhaps TRBD2 (5 bases). The CDR3 consists of 15 residues. The ends were cut back, 5 bases at V and 0 bases at J, with 12 bases in the middle. Germline CDR1 reads KGHSH; CDR2 reads LQKENI. The CDR3 DNA reads as TGTGCCAGCTCAAAAGCGGCCACCAGCACAGATACGCAGTATTTT. Its translation is CASSKAATSTDTQYF. The whole variable domain, remainder taken from reference TRBV18 and TRBJ2-3, is NAGVMQNPRHLVRRRGQEARLRCSPMKGHSHVYWYRQLPEEGLKFMVYLQKENIIDESGMPKERFSAEFPKEGPSILRIQQVVRGDSAAYFCASSKAATSTDTQYFGPGTRLTVL.

With respect to this clone: Other nucleotide sequences in the sample specify the same CDR3. The genes are TRBV2 and TRBJ1-2; D is perhaps TRBD1 (5 bases). Deletions cut 6 bases from V and 2 bases from J, with 19 bases between. The CDR3 spans 16 residues. Looked up from germline, CDR1 is SNHLY and CDR2 is FYNNEI. The chain's CDR3 is CASSHRGGYDNYGYTF. The CDR3 DNA sequence: TGTGCCAGCAGCCACCGGGGGGGGTATGACAACTATGGCTACACCTTC. The full variable domain, rest sourced from reference TRBV2 and TRBJ1-2, is EPEVTQTPSHQVTQMGQEVILRCVPISNHLYFYWYRQILGQKVEFLVSFYNNEISEKSEIFDDQFSVERPDGSNFTLKIRSTKLEDSAMYFCASSHRGGYDNYGYTFGSGTRLTVV.

By share of the sample, this clone is medium-sized. This rearrangement joins TRBV7-2 to TRBJ2-6, with D unresolved. The CDR3 consists of 18 residues. The ends were cut back, 2 bases at V and 0 bases at J, with 14 bases in the middle. Germline V gene lookup returns CDR1 SGHTA and CDR2 FQGNSA. The chain's CDR3 is CASSLTIILGSGANVLTF. The CDR3 DNA follows: TGTGCCAGCAGCTTAACTATAATACTCGGCTCTGGGGCCAACGTCCTGACTTTC.

V and J are TRBV7-6 and TRBJ2-5; D is unclear. Germline V CDR1 and CDR2: SGHVS, FNYEAQ. The ends were cut back, 5 bases at V and 4 bases at J, with 11 bases in the middle. This CDR3 is built from 13 residues. The CDR3 region is CASSIMRGETQYF. CDR3 bases: TGTGCCAGCAGCATAATGAGAGGAGAGACCCAGTACTTC.

This clone was counted between two and nine times. The V and J genes are TRBV6-5 and TRBJ2-7; D gene unclear. Germline V lookup: CDR1 MNHEY, CDR2 SVGAGI. This CDR3 region has 12 residues. V gave up 6 bases and J gave up 7 bases, with 13 bases separating them. The CDR3 bases are TGTGCCAGCAGCCCCGTCCTCGGGGAGCAGTACTTC. It is translated as CASSPVLGEQYF.

V is TRBV7-6 and J is TRBJ1-3; D gene unclear. This CDR3 contains 14 residues. The germline gives CDR1 SGHVS, CDR2 FNYEAQ. The V and J ends lost 2 bases and 0 bases respectively, with 5 bases between them. The CDR3 sequence: CASSLSFSGNTIYF. The CDR3 DNA is TGTGCCAGCAGCTTATCCTTCTCTGGAAACACCATATATTTT.

This clone was observed a few times. The rearrangement links TRBV7-8 to TRBJ1-5; 10 bases line up with TRBD1. V lost 0 bases and J lost 4; bases outside the gene matches: 6. The CDR3 has 17 amino acids. Germline CDR1 reads SGHVS; CDR2 reads FQNEAQ. The CDR3 sequence: CASSLADRGVLNQPQHF. In nucleotides, the CDR3 is TGTGCCAGCAGCTTAGCGGACAGGGGGGTTCTGAATCAGCCCCAGCATTTT.

The chain joins TRBV10-3 to TRBJ2-3; D remains ambiguous. There are 13 residues in the CDR3. Germline CDR1 reads ENHRY; CDR2 reads SYGVKD. V was cut by 2 bases and J by 0 bases, with 3 bases left in between. The DNA for the CDR3 is TGTGCCATCAGTGAGGAGAGCACAGATACGCAGTATTTT. This gives the protein CAISEESTDTQYF.

This clone was seen a handful of times. The chain combines TRBV6-5 with TRBJ2-7, with 7 bases lining up with TRBD1. After removal of 0 bases from V and 3 bases from J, the junction contained 5 bases not matched to a gene. The V gene's germline CDR1 is MNHEY and CDR2 SVGAGI. This CDR3 spans 15 amino acids. The CDR3 reads CASSYSTGISYEQYF. CDR3 bases: TGTGCCAGCAGTTACTCGACAGGGATTAGCTACGAGCAGTACTTC.

The chain couples TRBV7-9 to TRBJ1-2; D is possibly TRBD1 (6 bases). The CDR3 length is 14 residues. V was cut by 5 bases and J by 2 bases, with 12 bases left in between. Germline CDR1 is SEHNR and CDR2 is FQNEAQ (reference sequence). The CDR3 nucleotides read TGTGCCAGCAGCCCAAAGGGGGGGAACTATGGCTACACCTTC. This sequence encodes CASSPKGGNYGYTF.

This clone was seen more than once but under ten times. V usage is TRBV7-9 and J usage is TRBJ1-2; D is perhaps TRBD1 (6 bases). The CDR3 extends over 13 amino acids. CDR1 is SEHNR and CDR2 is FQNEAQ in the germline V gene (reference sequence). V was shortened by 3 bases and J by 4 bases, with 9 bases between the two germline ends. As DNA, the CDR3 is TGTGCCAGCAGCTTGGAGGACAGCTATGGCTACACCTTC. Amino acid sequence: CASSLEDSYGYTF.